The T cell receptor (beta chain) described here comes from a study of T cell responses to AZD1222 COVID-19 vaccine (dated by TCRdb to the early 2020s). Study-level background: A total of 233 trial participants underwent TCR sequencing, of whom 200 to 220 had received two doses of AZD1222 and around 26 had received two doses of the MenACWY control vaccine. Trial participants were enrolled by age into subgroups of 18-55, 56-69 and 70-plus years, and roughly 150, 30 and 60 TCR-sequenced participants, respectively, were included in these subgroups. What the research found in general, with its limitations: A significant rise in spike-specific TCR breadth and depth was observed after two AZD1222 doses relative to day 0 and relative to MenACWY recipients. Conclusions about previously exposed vaccinees were limited because only 5 or 6 AZD1222 recipients were SARS-CoV-2 seropositive at baseline. The 56-69-year group was small, and its depth increase did not reach significance, likely because of low power. Reportedly, almost half of the unique spike-specific TCRs recognized epitopes lying outside the regions that are mutated in the B.1.351 and B.1.1.7 variants. Most participants were white British and females outnumbered males, and the authors suggested that clonal diversity may have been underestimated. Because no samples from the day 14 peak response were available, repertoires could be characterized only after the peak T cell response. The whole spike protein was spanned by vaccine-associated CD4 TCRs, and dominant responses were seen in regions 160-218 and 743-854.

With respect to this clone: Its cognate antigen has yet to be identified. No quality values exist for individual bases; no much larger clone is one base distant.

The CDR3 regions of human TCRbeta chains were analyzed by immunosequencing. The authors processed their data as follows. TCRs in the repertoires were compared against a reference library of SARS-CoV-2-specific TCRs that had been generated with the MIRA antigen-specificity platform. Breadth was defined as the fraction of unique TCRs that were SARS-CoV-2-associated, and depth was defined as the fraction of total T cells that were SARS-CoV-2-associated. Using the MIRA data, each spike-specific TCR was mapped to the spike region that the TCR reacts to and placed in a CD4 or CD8 class. Log10-transformed breadth and depth values were compared by one-way ANOVA with Sidak's multiple comparisons tests. What TCRdb holds here is the immuneACCESS table cut down to in-frame rearrangements. Part of the clones is not present; checked against another copy, under half of the missing clones reflect an unresolved V gene, and the others are unexplained. The DNA gave D and trimming, while V, J and clone size come from that table. The sample data list around 200,000 clones, and more than 75% of these were observed just once. Of the sample, 25% to 30% is held by the ten largest clones.

This specimen's time point label, per the study, means: about 28 days (+/-7) after the second vaccine dose. AZD1222 recipients with second doses at about 4 weeks or about 12 weeks were pooled, because spike-specific TCR depth and breadth did not differ between schedules. Vaccinee samples came from UK trials COV001 and COV002, including a single-blind randomized controlled phase 2/3 trial of AZD1222 (ChAdOx1 nCoV-19) in healthy adults. For TCRbeta chain sequencing, PBMC samples from trial participants were taken at day 0 and at day 28 after the second dose. Specimen: peripheral blood, collected 28 days after the second AZD1222 dose. This TCR derives from an adult who received the AZD1222 COVID-19 vaccine.

The DNA sequence follows: TGTGCCAGTAGGGACAACTCCTACGAGCAGTACTTC. It codes for CASRDNSYEQYF. The chain employs TRBV19 and TRBJ2-7; a weak D assignment points to TRBD1 (5 bases agree). The germline ends are 6 bases apart after V is trimmed by 6 bases and J by 0 bases. From a lookup of the germline V gene (reference sequence), CDR1 and CDR2 are LNHDA and SQIVND. From the cysteine up to the phenylalanine, the CDR3 has a length of 12 residues. Only CDR3 DNA remains: 36 bases, in frame from the first base.